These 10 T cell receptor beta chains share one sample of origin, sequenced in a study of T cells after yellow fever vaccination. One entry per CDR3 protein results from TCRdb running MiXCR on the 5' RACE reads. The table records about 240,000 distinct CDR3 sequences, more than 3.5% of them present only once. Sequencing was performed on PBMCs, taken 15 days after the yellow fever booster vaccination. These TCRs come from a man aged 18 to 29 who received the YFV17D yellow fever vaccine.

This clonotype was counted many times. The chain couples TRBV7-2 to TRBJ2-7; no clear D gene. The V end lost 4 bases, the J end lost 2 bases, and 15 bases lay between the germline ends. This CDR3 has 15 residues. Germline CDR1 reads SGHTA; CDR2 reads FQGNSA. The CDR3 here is CASSSAIRSPYEQYF. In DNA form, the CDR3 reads TGTGCCAGCAGCTCCGCTATTAGGTCGCCCTACGAGCAGTACTTC.

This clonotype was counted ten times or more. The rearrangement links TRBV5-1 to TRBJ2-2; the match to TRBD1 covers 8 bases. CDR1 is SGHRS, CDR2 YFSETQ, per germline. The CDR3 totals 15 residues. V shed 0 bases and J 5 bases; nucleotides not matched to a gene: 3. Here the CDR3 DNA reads TGCGCCAGCAGCTTGGGAGGACAGGGAACCGGGGAGCTGTTTTTT. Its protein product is CASSLGGQGTGELFF.

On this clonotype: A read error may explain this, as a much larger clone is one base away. CDR3 protein: CSARSAAWGQDEQFF. The DNA of the CDR3 is TGCAGTGCTAGGTCCGCAGCGTGGGGGCAAGATGAGCAGTTCTTC. This chain joins TRBV20-1 and TRBJ2-1, with D perhaps matching TRBD1 (6 bases). Per the germline V gene, CDR1 is DFQATT and CDR2 is SNEGSKA (reference sequence). The CDR3 is 15 amino acids. V was shortened by 3 bases and J by 8 bases, with 20 bases between the two germline ends.

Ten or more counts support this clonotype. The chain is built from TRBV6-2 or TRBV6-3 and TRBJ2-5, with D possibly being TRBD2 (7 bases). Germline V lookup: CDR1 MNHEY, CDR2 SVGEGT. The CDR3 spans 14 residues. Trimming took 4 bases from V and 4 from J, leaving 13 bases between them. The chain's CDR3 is CASSFRGAGETQYF. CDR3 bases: TGTGCCAGCAGTTTCCGGGGGGCCGGAGAGACCCAGTACTTC.

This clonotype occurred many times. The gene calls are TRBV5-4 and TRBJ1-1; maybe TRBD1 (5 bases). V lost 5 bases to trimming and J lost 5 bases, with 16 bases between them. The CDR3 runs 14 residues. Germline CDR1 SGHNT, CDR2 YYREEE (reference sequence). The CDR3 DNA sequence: TGTGCCAGCAGGGCAAGTGGGGGGAGAACTGAAGCTTTCTTT. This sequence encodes CASRASGGRTEAFF.

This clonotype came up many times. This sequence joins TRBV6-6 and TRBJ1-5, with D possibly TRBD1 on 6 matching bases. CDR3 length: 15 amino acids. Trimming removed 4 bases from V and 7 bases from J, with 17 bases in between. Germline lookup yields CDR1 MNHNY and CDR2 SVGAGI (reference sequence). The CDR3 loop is CASSWGRGSRQPQHF. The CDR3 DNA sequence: TGTGCCAGCAGTTGGGGGCGGGGGTCGAGGCAGCCCCAGCATTTT.

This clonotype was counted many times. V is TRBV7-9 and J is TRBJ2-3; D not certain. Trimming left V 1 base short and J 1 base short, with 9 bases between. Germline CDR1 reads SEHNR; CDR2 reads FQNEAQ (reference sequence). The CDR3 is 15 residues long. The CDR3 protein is CASSLGVSGTDTQYF. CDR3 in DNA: TGTGCCAGCAGCTTAGGAGTTAGTGGCACAGATACGCAGTATTTT.

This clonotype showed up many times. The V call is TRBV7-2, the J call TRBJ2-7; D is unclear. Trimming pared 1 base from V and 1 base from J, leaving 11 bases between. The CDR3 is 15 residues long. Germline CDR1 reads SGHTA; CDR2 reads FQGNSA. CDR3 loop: CASSLGPGRSYEQYF. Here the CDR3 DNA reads TGTGCCAGCAGCTTAGGGCCAGGAAGGTCCTACGAGCAGTACTTC.

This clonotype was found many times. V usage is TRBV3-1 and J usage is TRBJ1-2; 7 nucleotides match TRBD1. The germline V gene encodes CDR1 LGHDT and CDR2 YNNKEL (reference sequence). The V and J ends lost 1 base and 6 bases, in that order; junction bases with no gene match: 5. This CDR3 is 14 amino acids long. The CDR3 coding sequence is TGTGCCAGCAGCCAAGGTTCAGGGGGAGATGGCTACACCTTC. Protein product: CASSQGSGGDGYTF. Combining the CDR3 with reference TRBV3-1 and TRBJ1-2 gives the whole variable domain DTAVSQTPKYLVTQMGNDKSIKCEQNLGHDTMYWYKQDSKKFLKIMFSYNNKELIINETVPNRFSPKSPDKAHLNLHINSLELGDSAVYFCASSQGSGGDGYTFGSGTRLTVV.

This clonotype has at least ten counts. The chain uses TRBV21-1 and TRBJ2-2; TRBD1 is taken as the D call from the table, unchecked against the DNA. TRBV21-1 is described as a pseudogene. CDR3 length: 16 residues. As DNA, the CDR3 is TGTGCCAGCAGCAAGGGACAGGGACCGAACACCGGGGAGCTGTTTTTT. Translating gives CASSKGQGPNTGELFF.